This note documents a single T cell receptor beta chain sequence. The data originate from a study of cytomegalovirus exposure and HLA in healthy donors. The V and J ends lost 6 bases and 10 bases respectively, with 18 bases between them. Germline V gene lookup returns CDR1 SNHLY and CDR2 FYNNEI. The CDR3 length is 13 residues. The table came from immunoSEQ multiplex PCR; TCRdb's copy has only in-frame clones and leaves some out. The data contain more than 110,000 clones, approximately 94% of them singletons. The sample taken for sequencing was PBMCs. The sequence derives from a man younger than 35 in good health and CMV-seropositive. The chain joins TRBV2 to TRBJ1-1; D is perhaps TRBD1 (6 bases). The CDR3 here is CASRVDSSLGAFF. Here the CDR3 DNA reads TGTGCCAGCAGGGTGGACAGTTCTCTGGGAGCTTTCTTT.